This is a list of T cell receptor beta chains from one sample in a study of cytomegalovirus exposure and HLA in healthy donors. Generated by immunoSEQ multiplex PCR, the TCRdb table keeps only in-frame clones and is missing some. The sample lists 100,000 to 120,000 clones, 65% to 80% occurring once. The sequenced sample was PBMCs. The receptors here all came from a man between 25 and 39 years old in good health and CMV-seropositive. Each CDR3 is given with its conserved first and last residue. A D gene is named only where the DNA matches it firmly. The size of a clone is reported for some rows only, either as once, few or many, or as a class for expanded clones.

. | TRBJ1-1 | TRBV18 | few | TGTGCCAGCTCACCAGGGGCAGGGGTTGTAGCTTTCTTT | CASSPGAGVVAFF
. | TRBJ2-5 | TRBV29-1 | few | TGCAGCGTTGTCTCGCCCGGGTTCTACCAAGAGACCCAGTACTTC | CSVVSPGFYQETQYF
. | TRBJ2-3 | TRBV7-9 | . | TGTTCCAGCAGCTGGGGGGGGGACATAAGCACAGATACGCAGTATTTT | CSSSWGGDISTDTQYF
TRBD2 | TRBJ2-3 | TRBV10-3 | . | TGTGCCATCAACCCCACTAGCGTATCAGATACGCAGTATTTT | CAINPTSVSDTQYF
TRBD1 | TRBJ2-7 | TRBV14 | . | TGTGCCAGCAGCCAACTACAGGGGCGTTACTACGAGCAGTACTTC | CASSQLQGRYYEQYF
. | TRBJ2-2 | TRBV6-6 | . | TGTGCCAGCAGTTTGACAGACGCGAACACCGGGGAGCTGTTTTTT | CASSLTDANTGELFF
TRBD1 | TRBJ1-1 | TRBV19 | . | TGTGCCAGTAGTTACGGGACAGGGGTTGGTGCTGAAGCTTTCTTT | CASSYGTGVGAEAFF
TRBD1 | TRBJ2-1 | TRBV19 | . | TGTGCCAGTAGTATAGCAGACAGGGGCAATGAGCAGTTCTTC | CASSIADRGNEQFF
TRBD2 | TRBJ2-7 | TRBV7-8 | . | TGTGCCAGCAGCTCAGGCTGGGCGGGGGAGGGGGAGCAGTACTTC | CASSSGWAGEGEQYF
TRBD1 | TRBJ2-7 | TRBV5-1 | . | TGCGCCAGCAGCTTGGGTACCGGGACAGTGAACTACGAGCAGTACTTC | CASSLGTGTVNYEQYF
. | TRBJ2-3 | TRBV7-9 | . | TGTGCCAGCAGCTTAGTCACGGGGGGCACAGATACGCAGTATTTT | CASSLVTGGTDTQYF
TRBD1 | TRBJ2-2 | TRBV7-9 | . | TGTGCCAGCAGCTTAAGATGGGACAGAATGGGCACCGGGGAGCTGTTTTTT | CASSLRWDRMGTGELFF